Each of the 2 T cell receptor beta chains below was sequenced from the same sample in a study of beta chain features in type 1 diabetes. Study results and limitations: Among patients with Type 1 diabetes, TCRB CDR3s were moderately but significantly shorter in every one of the four CD4+ subsets.

Which antigens these TCRs recognize remains unknown. Sequenced material consisted of expressed TCRB transcripts (all of the isolated RNA was reverse transcribed). TCRdb's table, derived via immunoSEQ multiplex PCR, lists solely in-frame clones and lacks some. Altogether 300,000 to 400,000 clones are present, 9.6% being singletons, with the ten largest covering about 0.63%. Sequencing used central memory CD4+ T cells from blood. The receptors originated from a young man with type 1 diabetes.

V and J are TRBV5-6 and TRBJ2-7; tentatively, D is TRBD1 (5 bases). The V and J ends lost 0 bases and 6 bases respectively, with 13 bases between them. The CDR3 is 14 amino acids. The germline V gene encodes CDR1 SGHDT and CDR2 YYEEEE. The CDR3 DNA is TGTGCCAGCAGCTTGGTACAGGTTCCAGGCGAGCAGTACTTC. This gives the protein CASSLVQVPGEQYF. The full variable domain, with the rest looked up from reference TRBV5-6 and TRBJ2-7, is DAGVTQSPTHLIKTRGQQVTLRCSPKSGHDTVSWYQQALGQGPQFIFQYYEEEERQRGNFPDRFSGHQFPNYSSELNVNALLLGDSALYLCASSLVQVPGEQYFGPGTRLTVT.

This clone was seen a handful of times. A single base separates this from a much larger clone, so it may be a read error. The CDR3 region has the DNA TGTGCCATCAGTTTGGCTCGACACGCCAAAAACATTCAGTACTTC. Translating gives CAISLARHAKNIQYF. The chain employs TRBV10-3 and TRBJ2-4; D not certain. Germline V gene lookup returns CDR1 ENHRY and CDR2 SYGVKD. This CDR3 spans 15 amino acids. V was clipped by 5 bases and J by 1 base, with 12 bases between them.